Sequencing of this T cell receptor (beta chain) was carried out in a study of graft-versus-host responses after intestinal transplantation. This clone has more than one count but fewer than ten. Sequencing was performed with immunoSEQ multiplex PCR; in TCRdb, only in-frame clones are kept and a portion is missing. The table has fewer than 13,000 clones, 30% seen once; the top ten hold more than 3%. This TCR was sampled from a human patient who received an intestinal transplant. The material sequenced was alloreactive CD4+ T cells from a mixed lymphocyte reaction culture, taken before intestinal transplant. Sample subset: CFSE-low proliferating T cells sorted from roughly six-day pre-transplant mixed lymphocyte reaction (GvH or HvG direction).

CDR3 residues: CASSPRTGFIGGYTF. CDR3 sequence (DNA): TGCGCCAGCAGCCCACGGACAGGGTTCATAGGCGGCTACACCTTC. V usage is TRBV4-1 and J usage is TRBJ1-2; 8 bases agree with TRBD1. CDR3 size: 15 residues. V lost 4 bases to trimming and J lost 8 bases; unmatched junction nucleotides: 12. The germline V gene encodes CDR1 MGHRA and CDR2 YSYEKL.